A single sample gave rise to the 17 T cell receptor beta chains below, sequenced in a study of identical twins. Each CDR3 protein gets one entry after TCRdb re-called the 5' RACE reads with MiXCR. The repertoire holds under 500,000 distinct CDR3 sequences, approximately 15% seen once, with approximately 0.98% in the top ten. These same data were also listed under a study on yellow fever vaccine responses in identical twins.

The sample consisted of CD4+ T cells sorted from blood. All receptors come from a woman aged 18-29 years in good health.

The chain employs TRBV15 and TRBJ2-7; D unresolved. Trimming pared 8 bases from V and 2 bases from J, leaving 13 bases between. From germline, CDR1 is LNHNV and CDR2 YYDKDF (reference sequence). This CDR3 has 13 residues. CDR3 protein: CATGEGRTYEQYF. CDR3 DNA sequence: TGTGCCACCGGAGAAGGCCGCACCTACGAGCAGTACTTC.

This clonotype appeared many times. The chain employs TRBV6-2 or TRBV6-3 and TRBJ2-7, with TRBD2 matching over 10 bases. Losses at the gene ends were 2 bases for V and 3 bases for J; bases not matched to a gene: 4. Germline CDR1 reads MNHEY; CDR2 reads SVGEGT. This CDR3 spans 15 amino acids. The CDR3 coding sequence is TGTGCCAGCAGTTACCCCACTAGCGGGGACTACGAGCAGTACTTC. It encodes CASSYPTSGDYEQYF.

Only a few counts were recorded for this clonotype. The chain is built from TRBV24-1 and TRBJ1-1; TRBD1 is a possible D gene (6 bases). With 2 bases removed from V and 5 bases from J, the gap between germline ends came to 14 bases. Germline lookup yields CDR1 KGHDR and CDR2 SFDVKD. The CDR3 covers 15 residues. CDR3 region: CATSDSQMGTTEAFF. CDR3 nucleotide sequence: TGTGCCACCAGTGATTCTCAGATGGGGACAACTGAAGCTTTCTTT.

J is TRBJ2-5 and V is TRBV3-1; D gene unclear. From germline, CDR1 is LGHDT and CDR2 YNNKEL (reference sequence). Trimming removed 3 bases from V and 5 bases from J, with 16 bases in between. This CDR3 comprises 15 residues. The CDR3: CASSQTSAARETQYF. In DNA, the CDR3 is TGTGCCAGCAGCCAGACCTCGGCGGCGCGGGAGACCCAGTACTTC.

At least ten counts were recorded for this clonotype. This chain connects TRBV5-6 to TRBJ2-7; 8 positions agree with TRBD1. Looked up from germline, CDR1 is SGHDT and CDR2 is YYEEEE. There are 14 residues in the CDR3. With V trimmed by 7 bases and J by 5 bases, 11 bases remained unmatched. The CDR3 DNA reads as TGTGCCAGCGCTGGGACAGGTGGGAGAGACGAGCAGTACTTC. Amino acids: CASAGTGGRDEQYF.

The gene calls are TRBV14 and TRBJ2-3, with 11 bases matching TRBD2. This CDR3 is built from 15 residues. J gave up 8 bases and V 1 base, and 5 bases lay outside the gene matches. CDR1 SGHDN and CDR2 FVKESK come from the germline V gene. The DNA of the CDR3 is TGTGCCAGCAGCCAAGCCAGTAGCGGGAGGGGTACGCAGTATTTT. This encodes CASSQASSGRGTQYF.

This clonotype was recorded at least ten times. CDR3 residues: CASSSTSRQGMIGAFF. For the CDR3, the DNA is TGCGCCAGCAGCTCGACGTCTAGACAGGGGATGATCGGAGCTTTCTTT. The chain employs TRBV5-1 and TRBJ1-1; TRBD1 agrees at 8 bases. Per germline, CDR1 SGHRS and CDR2 YFSETQ. The CDR3 extends over 16 amino acids. V lost 3 bases and J lost 10; bases outside the gene matches: 17.

In its sample, this clonotype was seen a few times. The CDR3 DNA sequence: TGTGCCAGCAGTTCACAGCGGGAGAGGTCCTACGAGCAGTACTTC. As protein: CASSSQRERSYEQYF. The genes are TRBV28 and TRBJ2-7, with 8 bases matching TRBD2. The ends lost 4 bases at V and 1 base at J; junction bases unmatched: 6. Germline CDR1 and CDR2: MDHEN and SYDVKM. The CDR3 is made up of 15 amino acids.

This clonotype turned up a few times. The V call is TRBV20-1, the J call TRBJ2-3; 11 bases fit TRBD2. V was pared by 2 bases and J by 7 bases, with 5 bases of the junction left unmatched. Germline-derived CDR1 and CDR2 are DFQATT and SNEGSKA (reference sequence). The CDR3 runs to 14 residues. The DNA of the CDR3 is TGCAGTGCTAGACTAGCGGGGGGCCCAAATACGCAGTATTTT. Encoded protein: CSARLAGGPNTQYF.

This chain connects TRBV5-1 to TRBJ2-1, with 8 bases matching TRBD1. This CDR3 has 13 residues. With 5 bases clipped from V and 4 bases from J, the junction kept 2 bases outside the gene matches. Germline lookup yields CDR1 SGHRS and CDR2 YFSETQ. The CDR3 DNA is TGCGCCAGCAGATGGACAGGGTACAATGAGCAGTTCTTC. Its protein is CASRWTGYNEQFF.

This clonotype was observed at least ten times. This rearrangement joins TRBV12-3 or TRBV12-4 to TRBJ2-7; 7 positions match TRBD2. V dropped 3 bases and J dropped 5; count of bases not matched to a gene: 4. The CDR3 is 13 amino acids. The CDR3 here is CASSLLAGDEQYF. The CDR3 coding sequence is TGTGCCAGCAGTTTGTTAGCGGGCGACGAGCAGTACTTC.

This clonotype has only a few counts. The J gene is TRBJ2-2, the V gene TRBV9, with D perhaps being TRBD1 or TRBD2 (5 bases each). The germline V gene has CDR1 SGDLS and CDR2 YYNGEE. The V gene lost 3 bases and the J gene lost 6 bases, with 15 bases spanning the gap. The CDR3 contains 15 residues. CDR3 sequence (DNA): TGTGCCAGCAGCGGTGAATTGGGGGAATCCGGGGAGCTGTTTTTT. Translated, it gives CASSGELGESGELFF. Drawing the rest from reference TRBV9 and TRBJ2-2, the complete variable domain is DSGVTQTPKHLITATGQRVTLRCSPRSGDLSVYWYQQSLDQGLQFLIQYYNGEERAKGNILERFSAQQFPDLHSELNLSSLELGDSALYFCASSGELGESGELFFGEGSRLTVL.

CDR3 coding DNA: TGTGCCAGCAGTTTGCGGCGGGGGGACCAAGAGACCCAGTACTTC. Protein sequence: CASSLRRGDQETQYF. The chain links TRBV12-3 or TRBV12-4 to TRBJ2-5, with 8 bases lining up with TRBD2. V lost 3 bases, J lost 0 bases, and 3 bases stayed unmatched. This CDR3 region has 15 residues.

This clonotype was picked up many times. The chain couples TRBV5-1 to TRBJ1-1, with D hard to call. There are 14 residues in the CDR3. Germline loops: CDR1 SGHRS, CDR2 YFSETQ. V lost 4 bases, J lost 1 base, and 11 bases lay in between. The CDR3 nucleotides are TGCGCCAGCAGCCCGGACGGATCGAACACTGAAGCTTTCTTT. This gives the protein CASSPDGSNTEAFF.

The genes are TRBV20-1 and TRBJ2-7; no clear D gene. Germline lookup yields CDR1 DFQATT and CDR2 SNEGSKA (reference sequence). Trimming removed 0 bases from V and 2 bases from J, with 11 bases in between. The CDR3 contains 14 residues. This CDR3 is CSARELVSTYEQYF. The CDR3, as DNA: TGCAGTGCTAGAGAGCTCGTCAGTACCTACGAGCAGTACTTC.

The chain couples TRBV11-3 to TRBJ2-7, with D uncertain. The V gene's germline CDR1 is SGHNT and CDR2 YENEEA. There are 18 residues in the CDR3. Trimming shortened V by 0 bases and J by 4 bases, and 22 bases separated the two germline ends. For the CDR3, the DNA is TGTGCCAGCAGCTTAGATCTTGCTCGGGTCACCTTAATATACGAGCAGTACTTC. This translates into CASSLDLARVTLIYEQYF.

This clonotype has a handful of counts. V gene TRBV19 combines with J gene TRBJ2-1; 9 bases line up with TRBD1. The CDR3 is 15 amino acids. Germline V gene data show CDR1 as LNHDA and CDR2 as SQIVND (reference sequence). Unmatched junction bases numbered 6, after V lost 4 bases and J lost 5 bases. The chain's CDR3 is CASSKGGQGDNEQFF. The CDR3 coding sequence is TGTGCCAGTAGTAAGGGGGGACAGGGAGACAATGAGCAGTTCTTC. The variable domain in full, with the rest retrieved from reference TRBV19 and TRBJ2-1, is DGGITQSPKYLFRKEGQNVTLSCEQNLNHDAMYWYRQDPGQGLRLIYYSQIVNDFQKGDIAEGYSVSREKKESFPLTVTSAQKNPTAFYLCASSKGGQGDNEQFFGPGTRLTVL.